This T cell receptor (beta chain) was captured by sequencing in a study of cytomegalovirus exposure and HLA in healthy donors. PCR involved 60 Vbeta and 13 Jbeta primers. Clones were sequenced by immunoSEQ multiplex PCR, and TCRdb holds only the in-frame ones, with some missing. The sample lists under 200,000 clones; approximately 62% were seen once. In regard to this clone: The antigen remains undetermined.

Overall study findings and caveats: Later on, analysis showed that most CMV-associated TCR beta chains appeared to be HLA-restricted. Cytomegalovirus status was reportedly diagnosed by the classifier with high sensitivity and specificity. TCR beta V- and J-gene trimming was later associated with a missense DCLRE1C variant. In a later analysis, across HLA loci, associated TCR counts were highest for DRB1, lowest for HLA-C.

With 0 bases removed from V and 2 bases from J, the gap between germline ends came to 13 bases. CDR1 is MGHRA and CDR2 is YSYEKL in the germline V gene. The CDR3 sequence is 16 residues long. The specimen sequenced was PBMCs. This clonotype originated in a man between 50 and 59 years old in good health and CMV-seronegative. The rearrangement links TRBV4-1 to TRBJ1-2; perhaps TRBD1 as D (6 bases). DNA of the CDR3: TGCGCCAGCAGCCAAGAATCGGGGGGCAAGAACTATGGCTACACCTTC. Its protein is CASSQESGGKNYGYTF.